This entry lists 6 T cell receptor beta chains sequenced from one sample in a study of blood T cell repertoires in COVID-19. Some clones are missing from TCRdb's copy, which holds only in-frame ones; the method was immunoSEQ multiplex PCR. Among over 200,000 clones listed, around nine tenths were seen once. Sequencing was done on a sample of peripheral blood. Every receptor here comes from a middle-aged man who had recovered from COVID-19.

CDR3 region: CASSHPKPGARYEQYF. Here the CDR3 DNA reads TGTGCCAGCAGCCACCCCAAGCCGGGAGCAAGGTACGAGCAGTACTTC. The chain links TRBV3-1 (or the pseudogene TRBV3-2) to TRBJ2-7, with D tentatively TRBD2 (6 bases). The CDR3 has 16 amino acids. Trimming shortened V by 3 bases and J by 4 bases, and 19 bases separated the two germline ends. The germline V gene encodes CDR1 LGHDT and CDR2 YNNKEL (reference sequence).

This chain uses TRBV5-4 with TRBJ2-7; 9 positions agree with TRBD2. CDR3 size: 15 residues. V gave up 0 bases and J gave up 5 bases; unmatched junction bases: 6. The V gene's germline CDR1 is SGHNT and CDR2 YYREEE (reference sequence). The CDR3 is CASSLDSGSNNEQYF. The CDR3 DNA reads TGTGCCAGCAGCTTGGATAGCGGGAGCAATAACGAGCAGTACTTC. Complete variable domain (other parts from reference TRBV5-4 and TRBJ2-7): ETGVTQSPTHLIKTRGQQVTLRCSSQSGHNTVSWYQQALGQGPQFIFQYYREEENGRGNFPPRFSGLQFPNYSSELNVNALELDDSALYLCASSLDSGSNNEQYFGPGTRLTVT.

The chain carries TRBV5-6 and TRBJ2-1; the match to TRBD2 covers 8 bases. V dropped 4 bases and J dropped 3; count of bases not matched to a gene: 9. This CDR3 is built from 16 residues. Germline V gene lookup returns CDR1 SGHDT and CDR2 YYEEEE. This CDR3 reads CASSRTGLVDYNEQFF. DNA of the CDR3: TGTGCCAGCAGCCGAACGGGACTAGTGGACTACAATGAGCAGTTCTTC.

This clone was seen a single time. The DNA of the CDR3 is TGTGCCAGTAGCGAGGGGGCAGTCGGAAACACCATATATTTT. This encodes CASSEGAVGNTIYF. This chain links TRBV19 with TRBJ1-3; 7 bases are shared with TRBD1. The CDR3 totals 14 residues. Germline CDR1 reads LNHDA; CDR2 reads SQIVND (reference sequence). The V gene end was trimmed by 6 bases and the J gene end by 4 bases; junction bases not matched to a gene: 6.

CDR3 in amino acids: CASSFASSGSSYEQYF. The CDR3 nucleotides are TGTGCCAGCAGCTTCGCGTCGAGCGGAAGCTCCTACGAGCAGTACTTC. J is TRBJ2-7 and V is TRBV13; possibly TRBD2 for D (5 bases). V lost 3 bases and J 0 bases, leaving 15 bases between the germline ends. The CDR3 is 16 amino acids. Per germline, CDR1 PRHDT and CDR2 FYEKMQ (reference sequence).

The gene calls are TRBV13 and TRBJ2-1, with 9 bases identical to TRBD1. The CDR3 sequence is 18 residues long. Germline CDR1 reads PRHDT; CDR2 reads FYEKMQ (reference sequence). With 5 bases clipped from V and 4 bases from J, the junction kept 15 bases outside the gene matches. Here the CDR3 DNA reads TGTGCCAGCAGCCCAACGATAAGGAGGGACAGGGCTTACAATGAGCAGTTCTTC. Its protein is CASSPTIRRDRAYNEQFF.